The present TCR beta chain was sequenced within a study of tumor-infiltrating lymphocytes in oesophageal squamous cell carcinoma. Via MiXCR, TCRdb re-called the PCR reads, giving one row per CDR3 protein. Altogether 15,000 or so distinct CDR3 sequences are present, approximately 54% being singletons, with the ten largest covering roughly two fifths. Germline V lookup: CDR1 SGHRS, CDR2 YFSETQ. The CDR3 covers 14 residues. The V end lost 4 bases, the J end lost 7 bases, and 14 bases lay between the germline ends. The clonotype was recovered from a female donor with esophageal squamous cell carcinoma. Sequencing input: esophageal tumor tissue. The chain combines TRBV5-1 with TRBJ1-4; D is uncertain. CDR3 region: CASSAGAIGEKLFF. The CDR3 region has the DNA TGCGCCAGCAGCGCCGGAGCGATTGGTGAAAAACTGTTTTTT.